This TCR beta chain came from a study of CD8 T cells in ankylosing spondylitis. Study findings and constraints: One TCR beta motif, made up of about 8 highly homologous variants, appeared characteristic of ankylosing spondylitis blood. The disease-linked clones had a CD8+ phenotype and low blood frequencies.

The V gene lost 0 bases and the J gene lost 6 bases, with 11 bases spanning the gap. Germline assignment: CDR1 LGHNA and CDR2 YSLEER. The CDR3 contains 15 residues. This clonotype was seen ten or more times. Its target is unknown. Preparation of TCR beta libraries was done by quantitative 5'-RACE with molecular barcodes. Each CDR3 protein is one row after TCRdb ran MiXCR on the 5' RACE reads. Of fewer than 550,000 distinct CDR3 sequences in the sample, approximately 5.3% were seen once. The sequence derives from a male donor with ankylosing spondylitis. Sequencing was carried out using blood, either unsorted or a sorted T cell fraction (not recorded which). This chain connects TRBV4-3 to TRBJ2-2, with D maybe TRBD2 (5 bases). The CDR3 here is CASSQDAREAGELFF. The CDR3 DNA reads TGCGCCAGCAGCCAAGATGCGAGGGAAGCCGGGGAGCTGTTTTTT.